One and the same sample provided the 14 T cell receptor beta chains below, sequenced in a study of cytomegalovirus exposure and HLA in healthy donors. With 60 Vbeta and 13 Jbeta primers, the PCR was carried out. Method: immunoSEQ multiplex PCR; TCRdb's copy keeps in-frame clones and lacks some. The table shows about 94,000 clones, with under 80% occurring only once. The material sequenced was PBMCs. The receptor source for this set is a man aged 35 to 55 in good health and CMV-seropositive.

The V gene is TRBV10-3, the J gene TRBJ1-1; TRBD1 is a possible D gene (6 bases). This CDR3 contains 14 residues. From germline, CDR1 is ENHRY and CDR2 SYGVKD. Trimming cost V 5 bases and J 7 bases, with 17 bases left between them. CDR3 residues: CAISPSQGRIEAFF. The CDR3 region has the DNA TGTGCCATCAGTCCTTCACAGGGCCGGATTGAAGCTTTCTTT.

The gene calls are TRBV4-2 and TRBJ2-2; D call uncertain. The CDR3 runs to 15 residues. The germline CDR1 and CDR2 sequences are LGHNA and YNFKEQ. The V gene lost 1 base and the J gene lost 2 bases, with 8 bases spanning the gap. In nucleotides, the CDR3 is TGTGCCAGCAGCCAAGTTTCCTTAAACACCGGGGAGCTGTTTTTT. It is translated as CASSQVSLNTGELFF.

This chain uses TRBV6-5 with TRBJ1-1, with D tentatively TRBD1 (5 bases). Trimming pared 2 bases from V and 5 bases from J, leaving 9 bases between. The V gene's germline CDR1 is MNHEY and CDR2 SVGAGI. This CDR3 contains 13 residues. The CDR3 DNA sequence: TGTGCCAGCAGTTACGGGGGGAAGACTGAAGCTTTCTTT. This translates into CASSYGGKTEAFF.

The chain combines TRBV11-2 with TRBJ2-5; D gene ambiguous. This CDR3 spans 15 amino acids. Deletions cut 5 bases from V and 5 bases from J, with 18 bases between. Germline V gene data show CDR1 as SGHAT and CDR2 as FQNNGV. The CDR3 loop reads CASSRSTVVLETQYF. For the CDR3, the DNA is TGTGCCAGCAGCCGGTCCACGGTCGTATTGGAGACCCAGTACTTC.

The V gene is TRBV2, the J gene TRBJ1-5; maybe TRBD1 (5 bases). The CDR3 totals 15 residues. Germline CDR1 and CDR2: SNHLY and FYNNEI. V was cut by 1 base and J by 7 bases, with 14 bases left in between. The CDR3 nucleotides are TGTGCCAGCAGTGAAGGGGGCAGCGTGGAGCAGCCCCAGCATTTT. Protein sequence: CASSEGGSVEQPQHF.

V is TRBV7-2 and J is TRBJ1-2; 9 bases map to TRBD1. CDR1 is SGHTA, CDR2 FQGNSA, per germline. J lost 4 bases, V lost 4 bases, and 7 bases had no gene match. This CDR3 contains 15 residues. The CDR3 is CASSSGQGLFYGYTF. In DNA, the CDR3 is TGTGCCAGCAGCTCGGGACAGGGCCTTTTCTATGGCTACACCTTC. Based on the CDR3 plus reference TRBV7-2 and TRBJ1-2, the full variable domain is GAGVSQSPSNKVTEKGKDVELRCDPISGHTALYWYRQSLGQGLEFLIYFQGNSAPDKSGLPSDRFSAERTGGSVSTLTIQRTQQEDSAVYLCASSSGQGLFYGYTFGSGTRLTVV.

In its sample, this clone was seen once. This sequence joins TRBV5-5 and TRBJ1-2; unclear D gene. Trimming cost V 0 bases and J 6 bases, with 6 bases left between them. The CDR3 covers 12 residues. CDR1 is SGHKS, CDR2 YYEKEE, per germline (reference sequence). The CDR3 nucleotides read TGTGCCAGCAGCTTGGGCGGGGATGGCTACACCTTC. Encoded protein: CASSLGGDGYTF.

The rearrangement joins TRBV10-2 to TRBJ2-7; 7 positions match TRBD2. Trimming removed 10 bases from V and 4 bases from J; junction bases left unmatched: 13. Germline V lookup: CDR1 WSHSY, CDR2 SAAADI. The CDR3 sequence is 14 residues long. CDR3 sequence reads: CATAGLPPNYEQYF. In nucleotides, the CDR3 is TGCGCCACCGCGGGACTACCCCCTAATTACGAGCAGTACTTC.

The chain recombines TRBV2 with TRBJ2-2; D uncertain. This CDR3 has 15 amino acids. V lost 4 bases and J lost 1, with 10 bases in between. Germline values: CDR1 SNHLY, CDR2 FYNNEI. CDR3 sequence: CASSGGRGNTGELFF. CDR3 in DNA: TGTGCCAGCAGTGGTGGGCGTGGGAACACCGGGGAGCTGTTTTTT.

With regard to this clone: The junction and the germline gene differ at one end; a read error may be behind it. CDR3 amino acids: CSSSFYTSGSEQYF. The CDR3 DNA follows: TGTTCCAGCAGCTTTTACACTAGCGGTTCCGAGCAGTACTTC. The J gene is TRBJ2-7, the V gene TRBV7-9, with TRBD2 identical over 8 bases. The length of the CDR3 is 14 residues. In germline, CDR1 is SEHNR, CDR2 FQNEAQ (reference sequence).

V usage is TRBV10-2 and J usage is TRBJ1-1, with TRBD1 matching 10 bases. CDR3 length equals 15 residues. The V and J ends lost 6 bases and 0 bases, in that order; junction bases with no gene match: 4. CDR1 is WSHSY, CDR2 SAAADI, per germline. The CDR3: CASRRQGAVNTEAFF. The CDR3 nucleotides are TGCGCCAGCAGGAGACAGGGGGCCGTGAACACTGAAGCTTTCTTT.

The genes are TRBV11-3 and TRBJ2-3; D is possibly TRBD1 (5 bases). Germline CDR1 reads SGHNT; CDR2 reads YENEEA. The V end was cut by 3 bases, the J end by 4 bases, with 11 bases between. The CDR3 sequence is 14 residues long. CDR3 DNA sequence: TGTGCCAGCAGCTTTGGGGCAGACTCAGATACGCAGTATTTT. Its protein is CASSFGADSDTQYF.

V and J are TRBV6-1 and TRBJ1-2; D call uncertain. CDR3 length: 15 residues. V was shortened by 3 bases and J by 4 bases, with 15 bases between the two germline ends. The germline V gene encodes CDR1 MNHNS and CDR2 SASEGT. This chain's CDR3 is CASSERASQSYGYTF. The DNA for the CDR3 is TGTGCCAGCAGTGAGCGGGCCTCGCAGAGCTATGGCTACACCTTC.

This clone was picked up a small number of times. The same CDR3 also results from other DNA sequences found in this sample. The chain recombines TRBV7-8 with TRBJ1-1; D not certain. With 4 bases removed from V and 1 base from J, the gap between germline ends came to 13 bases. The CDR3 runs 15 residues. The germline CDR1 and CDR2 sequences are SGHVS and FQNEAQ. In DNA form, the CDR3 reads TGTGCCAGCAGCTCAGAGCGACGGAGGAACACTGAAGCTTTCTTT. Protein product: CASSSERRRNTEAFF.